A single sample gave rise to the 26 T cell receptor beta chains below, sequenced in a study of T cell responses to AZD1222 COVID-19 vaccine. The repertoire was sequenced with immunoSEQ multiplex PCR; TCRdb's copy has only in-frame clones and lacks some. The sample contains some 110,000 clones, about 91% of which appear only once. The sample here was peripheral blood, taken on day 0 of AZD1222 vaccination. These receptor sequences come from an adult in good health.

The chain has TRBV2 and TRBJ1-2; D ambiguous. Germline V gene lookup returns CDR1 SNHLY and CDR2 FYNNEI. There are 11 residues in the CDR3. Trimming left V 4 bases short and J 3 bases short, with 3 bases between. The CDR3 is CASSGDYGYTF. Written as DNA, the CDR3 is TGTGCCAGCAGTGGAGACTATGGCTACACCTTC. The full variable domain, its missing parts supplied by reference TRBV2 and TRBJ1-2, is EPEVTQTPSHQVTQMGQEVILRCVPISNHLYFYWYRQILGQKVEFLVSFYNNEISEKSEIFDDQFSVERPDGSNFTLKIRSTKLEDSAMYFCASSGDYGYTFGSGTRLTVV.

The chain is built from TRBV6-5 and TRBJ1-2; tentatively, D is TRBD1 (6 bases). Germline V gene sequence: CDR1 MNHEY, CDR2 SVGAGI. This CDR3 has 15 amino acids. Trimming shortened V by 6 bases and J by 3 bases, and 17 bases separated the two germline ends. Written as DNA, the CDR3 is TGTGCCAGCAGCCCCGGGGGCGGGGAGTACTATGGCTACACCTTC. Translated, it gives CASSPGGGEYYGYTF.

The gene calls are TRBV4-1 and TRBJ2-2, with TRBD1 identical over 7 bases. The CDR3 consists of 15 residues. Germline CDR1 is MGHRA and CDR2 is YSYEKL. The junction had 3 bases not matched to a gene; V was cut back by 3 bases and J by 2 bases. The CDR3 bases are TGCGCCAGCAGCCAGCAGGGGGACAACACCGGGGAGCTGTTTTTT. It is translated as CASSQQGDNTGELFF.

The CDR3 region is CASSHPMDIQYF. The CDR3 DNA reads TGCGCCAGCAGCCACCCCATGGACATTCAGTACTTC. The chain recombines TRBV4-1 with TRBJ2-4; D unclear. The V gene's germline CDR1 is MGHRA and CDR2 YSYEKL. The CDR3 length is 12 residues. V was trimmed by 3 bases and J by 8 bases, leaving 8 bases between them.

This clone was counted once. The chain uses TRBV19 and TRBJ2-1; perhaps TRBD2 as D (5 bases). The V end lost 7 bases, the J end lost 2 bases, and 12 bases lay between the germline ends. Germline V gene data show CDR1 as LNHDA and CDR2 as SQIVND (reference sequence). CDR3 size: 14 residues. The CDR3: CASNEGMPYNEQFF. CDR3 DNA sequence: TGTGCCAGTAATGAGGGAATGCCCTACAATGAGCAGTTCTTC.

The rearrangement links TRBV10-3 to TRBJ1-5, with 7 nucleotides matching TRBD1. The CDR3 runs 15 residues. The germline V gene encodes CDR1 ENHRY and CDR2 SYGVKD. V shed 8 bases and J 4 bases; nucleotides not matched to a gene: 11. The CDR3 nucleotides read TGTGCCATCTCAAGGGGCAGGGGGATGAATCAGCCCCAGCATTTT. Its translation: CAISRGRGMNQPQHF.

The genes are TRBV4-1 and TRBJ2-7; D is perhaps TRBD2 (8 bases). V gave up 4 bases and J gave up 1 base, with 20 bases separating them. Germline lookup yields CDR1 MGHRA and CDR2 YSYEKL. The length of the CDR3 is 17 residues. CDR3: CASSPYPGGGASYEQYF. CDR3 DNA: TGCGCCAGCAGCCCCTATCCGGGAGGGGGCGCATCCTACGAGCAGTACTTC.

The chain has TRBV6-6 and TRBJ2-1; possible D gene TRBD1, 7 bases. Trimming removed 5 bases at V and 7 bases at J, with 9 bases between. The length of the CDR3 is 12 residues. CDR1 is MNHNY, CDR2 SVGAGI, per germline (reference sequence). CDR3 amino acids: CASSPGGNEQFF. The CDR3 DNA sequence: TGTGCCAGCAGTCCAGGGGGGAATGAGCAGTTCTTC.

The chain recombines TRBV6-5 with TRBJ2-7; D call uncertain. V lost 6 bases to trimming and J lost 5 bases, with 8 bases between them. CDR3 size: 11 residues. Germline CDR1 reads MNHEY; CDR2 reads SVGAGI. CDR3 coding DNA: TGTGCCAGCAGGCGCCGGGACGAGCAGTACTTC. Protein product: CASRRRDEQYF.

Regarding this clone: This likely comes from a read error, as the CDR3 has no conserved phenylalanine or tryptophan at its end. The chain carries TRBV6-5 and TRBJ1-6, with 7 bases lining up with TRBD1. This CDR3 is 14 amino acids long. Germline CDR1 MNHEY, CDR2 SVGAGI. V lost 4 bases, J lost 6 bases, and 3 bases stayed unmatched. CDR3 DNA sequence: TGTGCCAGCAGTTTGGGACAGACTAATTCACCCCTCCACCTT. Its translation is CASSLGQTNSPLHL.

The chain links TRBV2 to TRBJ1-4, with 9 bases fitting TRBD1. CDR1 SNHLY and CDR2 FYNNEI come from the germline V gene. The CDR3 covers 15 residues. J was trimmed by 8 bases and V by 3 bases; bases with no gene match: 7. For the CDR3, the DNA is TGTGCCAGCAGTGATCTGCGGACAGGGGTCGAAAAACTGTTTTTT. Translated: CASSDLRTGVEKLFF.

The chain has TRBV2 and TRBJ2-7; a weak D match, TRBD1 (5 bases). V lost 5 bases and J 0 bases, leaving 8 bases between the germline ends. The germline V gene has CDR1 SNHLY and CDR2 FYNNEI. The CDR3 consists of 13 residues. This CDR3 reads CASSSTDSYEQYF. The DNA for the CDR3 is TGTGCCAGCAGTTCGACAGACTCCTACGAGCAGTACTTC.

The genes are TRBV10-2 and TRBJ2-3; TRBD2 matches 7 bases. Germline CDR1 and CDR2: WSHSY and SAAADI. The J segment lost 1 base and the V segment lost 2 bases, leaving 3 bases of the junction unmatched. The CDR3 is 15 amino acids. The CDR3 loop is CASSEGSGGTDTQYF. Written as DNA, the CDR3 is TGCGCCAGCAGTGAGGGCAGCGGGGGCACAGATACGCAGTATTTT.

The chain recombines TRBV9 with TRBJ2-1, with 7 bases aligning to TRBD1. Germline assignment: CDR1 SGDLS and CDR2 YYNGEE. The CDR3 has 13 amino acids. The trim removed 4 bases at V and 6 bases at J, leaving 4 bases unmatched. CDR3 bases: TGTGCCAGCAGCCGTGGGACAGCCAATGAGCAGTTCTTC. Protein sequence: CASSRGTANEQFF.

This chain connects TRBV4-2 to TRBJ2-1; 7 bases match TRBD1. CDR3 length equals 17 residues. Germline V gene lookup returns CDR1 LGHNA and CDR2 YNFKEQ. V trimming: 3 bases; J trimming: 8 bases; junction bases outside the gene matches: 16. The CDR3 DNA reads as TGTGCCAGCAGCCACGTAATCCAAGGGGACAGTGACGATGAGCAGTTCTTC. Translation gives CASSHVIQGDSDDEQFF.

CDR3 amino acids: CASSESENIQYF. For the CDR3, the DNA is TGCGCCAGCAGTGAGTCGGAAAACATTCAGTACTTC. The chain joins TRBV10-1 to TRBJ2-4; no reliable D call. Germline CDR1 is WNHNN and CDR2 is SYGVQD (reference sequence). The CDR3 contains 12 residues. Trimming removed 0 bases from V and 5 bases from J, with 2 bases in between.

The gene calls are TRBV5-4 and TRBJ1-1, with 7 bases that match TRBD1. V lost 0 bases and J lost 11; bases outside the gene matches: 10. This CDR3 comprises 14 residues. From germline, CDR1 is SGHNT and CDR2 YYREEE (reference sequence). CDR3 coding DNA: TGTGCCAGCAGCTTGGATAGCAGGGGGTCGGGCGCTTTCTTT. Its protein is CASSLDSRGSGAFF.

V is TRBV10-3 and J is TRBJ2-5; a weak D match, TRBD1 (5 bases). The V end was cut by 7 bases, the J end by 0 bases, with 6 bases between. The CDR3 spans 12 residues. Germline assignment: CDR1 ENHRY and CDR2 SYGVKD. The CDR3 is CAIKDNQETQYF. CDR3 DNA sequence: TGTGCCATCAAGGACAACCAAGAGACCCAGTACTTC.

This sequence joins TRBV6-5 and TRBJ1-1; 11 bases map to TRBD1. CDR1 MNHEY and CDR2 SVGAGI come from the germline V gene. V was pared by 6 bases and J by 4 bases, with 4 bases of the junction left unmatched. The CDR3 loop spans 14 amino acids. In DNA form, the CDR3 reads TGTGCCAGCAGCGGGGGACAGGGGGGCACTGAAGCTTTCTTT. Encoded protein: CASSGGQGGTEAFF.

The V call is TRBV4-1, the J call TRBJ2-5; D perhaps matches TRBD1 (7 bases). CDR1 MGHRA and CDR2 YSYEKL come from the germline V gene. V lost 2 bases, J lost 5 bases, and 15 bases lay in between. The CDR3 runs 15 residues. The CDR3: CASSQIRGAFETQYF. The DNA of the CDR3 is TGCGCCAGCAGCCAAATCAGGGGGGCTTTTGAGACCCAGTACTTC.

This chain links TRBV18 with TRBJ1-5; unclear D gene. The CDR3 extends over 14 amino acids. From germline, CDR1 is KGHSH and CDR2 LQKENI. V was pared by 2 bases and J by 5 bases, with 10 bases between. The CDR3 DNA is TGTGCCAGCTCACCAAGTGAGACTGATCAGCCCCAGCATTTT. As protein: CASSPSETDQPQHF.

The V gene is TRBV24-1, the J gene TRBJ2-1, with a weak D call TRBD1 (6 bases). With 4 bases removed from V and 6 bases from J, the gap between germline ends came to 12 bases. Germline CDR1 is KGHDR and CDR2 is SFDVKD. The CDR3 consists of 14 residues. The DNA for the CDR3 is TGTGCCACCAGTGAGTCAGGGGTGTTCAATGAGCAGTTCTTC. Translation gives CATSESGVFNEQFF.

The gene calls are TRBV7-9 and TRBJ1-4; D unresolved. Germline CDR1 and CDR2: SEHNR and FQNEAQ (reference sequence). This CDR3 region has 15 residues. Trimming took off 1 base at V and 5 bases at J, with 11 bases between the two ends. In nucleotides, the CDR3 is TGTGCCAGCAGCTTAGGTCGGGTGGGGAATGAAAAACTGTTTTTT. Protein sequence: CASSLGRVGNEKLFF.

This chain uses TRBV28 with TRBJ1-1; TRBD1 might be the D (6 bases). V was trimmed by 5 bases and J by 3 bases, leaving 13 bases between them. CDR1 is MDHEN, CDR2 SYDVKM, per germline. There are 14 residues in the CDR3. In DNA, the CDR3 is TGTGCCAGCAGTCTACAGGGAACCTACACTGAAGCTTTCTTT. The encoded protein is CASSLQGTYTEAFF.

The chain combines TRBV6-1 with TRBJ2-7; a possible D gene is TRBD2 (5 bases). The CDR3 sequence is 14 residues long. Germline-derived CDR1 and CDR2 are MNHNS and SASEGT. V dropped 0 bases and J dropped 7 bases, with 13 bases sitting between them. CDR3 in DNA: TGTGCCAGCAGTGAAGCTGGTGGGAGAGAGGAGCAGTACTTC. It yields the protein CASSEAGGREEQYF.

CDR3 bases: TGTGCCAGTAGTACGTTGGGGGGAGCGGAGACCCAGTACTTC. Its protein is CASSTLGGAETQYF. The V call is TRBV19, the J call TRBJ2-5; D possibly corresponds to TRBD2 (6 bases). Trimming removed 4 bases from V and 5 bases from J, with 14 bases in between. Germline loops: CDR1 LNHDA, CDR2 SQIVND (reference sequence). This CDR3 is 14 amino acids long.